This T cell receptor (beta chain) was identified in a study of CD8+ T cells in alopecia areata. The CDR3 is 13 residues long. The V end was cut by 5 bases, the J end by 3 bases, with 11 bases between. Germline assignment: CDR1 GTSNPN and CDR2 SVGIG (reference sequence). Treatment denoted: oral pan-JAK inhibitor, 5-10 mg twice daily. TCR sequencing used cDNA made by reverse transcription of extracted RNA. The data were produced by immunoSEQ multiplex PCR, yet TCRdb's version contains in-frame clones alone and is incomplete. Seen here are about 140,000 clones, approximately 80% observed once, and the top ten hold around 25%.

This clonotype was sampled from a human donor with alopecia areata. The sample was CD8+ T cells sorted from blood, taken at week 4, from a patient treated with tofacitinib. V usage is TRBV30 and J usage is TRBJ2-1; the D gene is possibly TRBD2 (5 bases). This CDR3 reads CAWARGFYNEQFF. CDR3 bases: TGTGCCTGGGCGCGAGGGTTCTACAATGAGCAGTTCTTC. Supplemented by reference TRBV30 and TRBJ2-1, the full variable domain reads SQTIHQWPATLVQPVGSPLSLECTVEGTSNPNLYWYRQAAGRGLQLLFYSVGIGQISSEVPQNLSASRPQDRQFILSSKKLLLSDSGFYLCAWARGFYNEQFFGPGTRLTVL.